The 18 T cell receptor beta chains reported below all come from one sample, sequenced in a study of vaccination effects on CD4 cells after COVID-19. Culturing for nine to ten days preceded CD4+ T cell isolation. Antigens of these TCRs are unknown. Sequencing was performed with immunoSEQ multiplex PCR; in TCRdb, only in-frame clones are kept and a portion is missing. The table shows 25,000 to 35,000 clones, with less than 85% occurring only once. The source material was CD4+ T cells from PBMCs cultured without peptide, sampled before COVID-19 vaccination. These receptors came from a human donor who received a COVID-19 vaccine.

This chain connects TRBV5-5 to TRBJ2-7; D unresolved. V lost 0 bases and J lost 1, with 8 bases in between. This CDR3 region has 14 residues. From germline, CDR1 is SGHKS and CDR2 YYEKEE (reference sequence). The CDR3, as DNA: TGTGCCAGCAGCTTGGCCGGTACATCCTACGAGCAGTACTTC. It encodes CASSLAGTSYEQYF.

V usage is TRBV3-1 (or the pseudogene TRBV3-2) and J usage is TRBJ1-6; weak D call: TRBD1 (6 bases). This CDR3 contains 17 residues. Germline V CDR1 and CDR2: LGHDT, YNNKEL (reference sequence). The ends were cut back, 4 bases at V and 0 bases at J, with 13 bases in the middle. The CDR3: CASSPFGDNSYNSPLHF. CDR3 sequence (DNA): TGTGCCAGCAGCCCGTTCGGGGACAACTCCTATAATTCACCCCTCCACTTT.

The gene calls are TRBV11-3 and TRBJ2-3, with D maybe TRBD2 (5 bases). CDR3 length equals 14 residues. V lost 2 bases and J 4 bases, leaving 10 bases between the germline ends. CDR1 is SGHNT and CDR2 is YENEEA in the germline V gene. DNA of the CDR3: TGTGCCAGCAGCTTAAGCGGCAGCCCAGATACGCAGTATTTT. Translating it yields CASSLSGSPDTQYF.

J is TRBJ2-1 and V is TRBV19; 13 nucleotides line up with TRBD2. In germline, CDR1 is LNHDA, CDR2 SQIVND (reference sequence). This CDR3 has 15 residues. The ends lost 4 bases at V and 9 bases at J; junction bases unmatched: 6. In DNA, the CDR3 is TGTGCCAGTAGTAACGGCGGACTAGCGGGAGTTGAGCAGTTCTTC. Amino acids: CASSNGGLAGVEQFF.

This chain joins TRBV6-1 and TRBJ2-7; the match to TRBD1 covers 7 bases. CDR3 length equals 15 residues. The germline V gene has CDR1 MNHNS and CDR2 SASEGT. V trimming: 1 base; J trimming: 3 bases; junction bases outside the gene matches: 6. CDR3 bases: TGTGCCAGCAGTGAAGAGGGACAGCTCGGCTACGAGCAGTACTTC. Residues: CASSEEGQLGYEQYF.

J is TRBJ1-1 and V is TRBV5-1; TRBD1 agrees at 8 bases. Germline-derived CDR1 and CDR2 are SGHRS and YFSETQ. The trim removed 5 bases at V and 0 bases at J, leaving 15 bases unmatched. This CDR3 spans 18 amino acids. The CDR3 DNA reads as TGCGCCAGCAGGCCAGGACAGGGCAGGGGCTATATGAACACTGAAGCTTTCTTT. Its protein product is CASRPGQGRGYMNTEAFF.

This clone has only one observation. CDR3 protein: CASSQGQPLGNSPLHF. In DNA form, the CDR3 reads TGTGCCAGCAGCCAAGGACAGCCCTTAGGGAATTCACCCCTCCACTTT. The chain links TRBV3-1 (or the pseudogene TRBV3-2) to TRBJ1-6; D is possibly TRBD1 (5 bases). This CDR3 has 16 residues. Germline values: CDR1 LGHDT, CDR2 YNNKEL (reference sequence). Deletions cut 1 base from V and 7 bases from J, with 14 bases between.

This chain joins TRBV7-2 and TRBJ2-3; D gene ambiguous. Looked up from germline, CDR1 is SGHTA and CDR2 is FQGNSA. The V gene lost 5 bases and the J gene lost 1 base, with 10 bases spanning the gap. CDR3 length: 14 amino acids. DNA of the CDR3: TGTGCCAGCAGCCCGAGACTGCGCACAGATACGCAGTATTTT. Protein product: CASSPRLRTDTQYF. Variable domain in full (rest from reference TRBV7-2 and TRBJ2-3): GAGVSQSPSNKVTEKGKDVELRCDPISGHTALYWYRQSLGQGLEFLIYFQGNSAPDKSGLPSDRFSAERTGGSVSTLTIQRTQQEDSAVYLCASSPRLRTDTQYFGPGTRLTVL.

This clone was seen a handful of times. The chain couples TRBV2 to TRBJ1-2; no clear D. This CDR3 is built from 13 residues. Germline CDR1 is SNHLY and CDR2 is FYNNEI. Trimming stripped 6 bases from V and 3 bases from J, with 11 bases between. The CDR3 reads CASSADGYYGYTF. CDR3 sequence (DNA): TGTGCCAGCAGCGCGGACGGTTACTATGGCTACACCTTC.

This clone appeared a few times. This chain uses TRBV5-1 with TRBJ1-2; tentative D call: TRBD1 (5 bases). In germline, CDR1 is SGHRS, CDR2 YFSETQ. The CDR3 sequence is 14 residues long. The ends were cut back, 3 bases at V and 7 bases at J, with 16 bases in the middle. CDR3 nucleotides: TGCGCCAGCAGCTCAGGGTCAACGGGTAGTGGCTACACCTTC. Translated, it gives CASSSGSTGSGYTF.

This rearrangement joins TRBV3-1 (or the pseudogene TRBV3-2) to TRBJ2-3; 9 nucleotides agree with TRBD2. CDR1 and CDR2 (germline): LGHDT, YNNKEL (reference sequence). V lost 1 base and J lost 2; bases outside the gene matches: 1. This CDR3 is built from 15 residues. CDR3 residues: CASSQVGLATDTQYF. CDR3 nucleotide sequence: TGTGCCAGCAGCCAAGTGGGACTAGCCACAGATACGCAGTATTTT.

This clone was counted a few times. This sequence joins TRBV5-1 and TRBJ2-5, with D perhaps matching TRBD1 (6 bases). Trimming left V 4 bases short and J 4 bases short, with 23 bases between. The germline CDR1 and CDR2 sequences are SGHRS and YFSETQ. The length of the CDR3 is 17 residues. CDR3 sequence (DNA): TGCGCCAGCAGCGCCGGGACATCCCTTGGAAGTCGAGAGACCCAGTACTTC. Protein: CASSAGTSLGSRETQYF.

The CDR3 protein is CASNVGQGGTGELFF. The CDR3 DNA reads as TGTGCCAGTAACGTTGGACAGGGGGGCACCGGGGAGCTGTTTTTT. The rearrangement joins TRBV19 to TRBJ2-2; 10 positions match TRBD1. This CDR3 contains 15 residues. V shed 7 bases and J 4 bases; nucleotides not matched to a gene: 6. CDR1 and CDR2 (germline): LNHDA, SQIVND (reference sequence).

The chain couples TRBV12-5 to TRBJ2-2, with 8 bases matching TRBD1. The CDR3 has 14 residues. Germline V gives CDR1 LGHNT, CDR2 FRNRAP. The trim removed 9 bases at V and 2 bases at J, leaving 5 bases unmatched. The CDR3 protein is CASRPGGNTGELFF. As DNA, the CDR3 is TGTGCTAGCCGTCCAGGGGGCAACACCGGGGAGCTGTTTTTT.

This clone was counted between two and nine times. The rearrangement joins TRBV4-1 to TRBJ2-3; weak D call: TRBD2 (6 bases). The CDR3 covers 14 residues. CDR1 and CDR2 (germline): MGHRA, YSYEKL. Between the trimmed V and J ends, which lost 5 bases and 1 base, there was a span of 10 bases. For the CDR3, the DNA is TGCGCCAGCAGCGTTCCGGGGGGCACAGATACGCAGTATTTT. Translated, it gives CASSVPGGTDTQYF.

The chain employs TRBV27 and TRBJ2-7; D possibly matches TRBD1 or TRBD2 (5 bases each). This CDR3 has 13 amino acids. Germline values: CDR1 MNHEY, CDR2 SMNVEV (reference sequence). With 4 bases removed from V and 4 bases from J, the gap between germline ends came to 11 bases. The CDR3: CASSYGREYEQYF. The CDR3 DNA is TGTGCCAGCAGTTATGGCAGGGAGTACGAGCAGTACTTC.

The chain carries TRBV19 and TRBJ1-1; the D is unclear. The germline gives CDR1 LNHDA, CDR2 SQIVND (reference sequence). This CDR3 has 12 residues. V shed 8 bases and J shed 1 base, with 8 bases lying between them. CDR3 bases: TGTGCCAGTTGGGGTTGGAACACTGAAGCTTTCTTT. This translates into CASWGWNTEAFF.

The chain combines TRBV2 with TRBJ2-4; TRBD1 agrees at 7 bases. The CDR3 length is 17 residues. The germline V gene encodes CDR1 SNHLY and CDR2 FYNNEI. With V trimmed by 6 bases and J by 0 bases, 11 bases remained unmatched. The CDR3 sequence: CASSASGTELAKNIQYF. In DNA form, the CDR3 reads TGTGCCAGCAGCGCCTCCGGGACAGAATTAGCCAAAAACATTCAGTACTTC.